This T cell receptor beta chain was documented in a study of T-cell reconstitution after alpha-beta-depleted transplantation in children. V lost 0 bases and J lost 6, with 10 bases in between. Germline V gene data show CDR1 as SGHTA and CDR2 as FQGTGA. The CDR3 contains 14 residues. Study observations and caveats: Surviving recipient T cells and thymic progenitors produced the high day-60 TCRbeta diversity seen in some patients. After one year, T-cell counts and TCRbeta diversity mostly came from new T cells. Several hundred rapidly expanded clones from non-depleted graft cells reportedly supplied alpha-beta T cells about two months post-transplant.

On this clonotype itself: As yet, its antigen is unknown. A much larger clone is a single base away; this may be a read error. This CDR3 is missing its conserved last phenylalanine or tryptophan, likely due to a read error.

Molecular barcoding with unique molecular identifiers was used for the TCRbeta library. TCRdb used MiXCR to reprocess the PCR reads, holding one entry per CDR3 protein. The data contain 250,000 or so distinct CDR3 sequences, just under 8.5% of them seen just once; the ten biggest clones take up 6.3%. The rearrangement uses TRBV7-3 and TRBJ2-3, with D possibly being TRBD2 (6 bases). This sequence originates from a male patient younger than 18 who had a stem cell transplant for acute lymphoblastic leukemia, so the T cells may come from the graft donor. This material consisted of PBMCs, mostly from graft donor cells, taken 180 days after TCRalphabeta/CD19-depleted stem cell transplant. As DNA, the CDR3 is TGTGCCAGCAGCTTAACGGACTACTTTGATACGCAGTATGTT. Translating it yields CASSLTDYFDTQYV.